A single sample gave rise to the 12 T cell receptor beta chains below, sequenced in a study of OX40 agonist ivuxolimab in advanced cancers. Profiling relied on immunoSEQ multiplex PCR, and the TCRdb table lists in-frame clones only, not all of them. The table lists roughly 71,000 clones, roughly 88% of them singletons. The sequences come from CD4+ or CD8+ T cells sorted from blood, collected in a trial of the OX40 agonist ivuxolimab. The receptors were gathered from an adult with an advanced solid tumor such as melanoma, head and neck, liver or kidney cancer.

This chain links TRBV6-6 with TRBJ2-1, with a tentative D call TRBD1 (5 bases). The germline CDR1 and CDR2 sequences are MNHNY and SVGAGI (reference sequence). Trimming shortened V by 6 bases and J by 1 base, and 13 bases separated the two germline ends. The CDR3 spans 15 residues. The CDR3 reads CASSPTQGSYNEQFF. The CDR3 DNA follows: TGTGCCAGCAGCCCAACTCAGGGATCCTACAATGAGCAGTTCTTC.

The rearrangement joins TRBV7-6 to TRBJ2-2, with 8 bases lining up with TRBD2. Germline CDR1 is SGHVS and CDR2 is FNYEAQ. The CDR3 is 14 residues long. Germline trimming cut 3 bases from V and 11 bases from J; bases unmatched to any gene: 8. The chain's CDR3 is CASSLDGRARELFF. The DNA of the CDR3 is TGTGCCAGCAGCTTGGACGGGAGGGCCCGTGAGCTGTTTTTT.

The chain recombines TRBV4-3 with TRBJ1-1; D unresolved. This CDR3 spans 16 amino acids. Germline CDR1 LGHNA, CDR2 YSLEER. Trimming cost V 0 bases and J 5 bases, with 16 bases left between them. The CDR3 spells CASSQDLPTRGTEAFF. The CDR3 DNA sequence: TGCGCCAGCAGCCAAGACCTTCCTACTCGAGGGACTGAAGCTTTCTTT.

The chain joins TRBV27 to TRBJ1-1, with 7 bases matching TRBD1. The V gene end was trimmed by 4 bases and the J gene end by 6 bases; junction bases not matched to a gene: 8. The V gene's germline CDR1 is MNHEY and CDR2 SMNVEV (reference sequence). The length of the CDR3 is 14 residues. In DNA form, the CDR3 reads TGTGCCAGCAGTTCAGGGGGTTATGGCTCTGAAGCTTTCTTT. It codes for CASSSGGYGSEAFF.

The chain recombines TRBV7-9 with TRBJ1-3, with 7 bases aligning to TRBD1. CDR1 is SEHNR and CDR2 is FQNEAQ in the germline V gene (reference sequence). The CDR3 covers 15 residues. V dropped 5 bases and J dropped 0; count of bases not matched to a gene: 4. The DNA for the CDR3 is TGTGCCAGCAGCACCGACAGGGCCTCTGGAAACACCATATATTTT. This translates into CASSTDRASGNTIYF.

The V gene is TRBV6-1, the J gene TRBJ2-1; D not resolved. Germline-derived CDR1 and CDR2 are MNHNS and SASEGT. The CDR3 has 12 amino acids. Between the trimmed V and J ends, which lost 5 bases and 7 bases, there was a span of 9 bases. This CDR3 is CASSSVSNEQFF. CDR3 sequence (DNA): TGTGCCAGCAGTTCGGTTTCGAATGAGCAGTTCTTC.

The chain joins TRBV29-1 to TRBJ1-5; 7 nucleotides match TRBD1. This CDR3 comprises 13 residues. The V gene end was trimmed by 4 bases and the J gene end by 5 bases; junction bases not matched to a gene: 5. Germline CDR1 reads SQVTM; CDR2 reads ANQGSEA. The CDR3 here is CSVGGQDYQPQHF. Here the CDR3 DNA reads TGCAGCGTTGGCGGACAGGACTATCAGCCCCAGCATTTT.

The chain links TRBV2 to TRBJ1-1, with D maybe TRBD1 (6 bases). V lost 6 bases, J lost 4 bases, and 18 bases lay in between. The germline gives CDR1 SNHLY, CDR2 FYNNEI. This CDR3 is 15 amino acids long. The CDR3 here is CASSPRTVSGTEAFF. The CDR3 nucleotides are TGTGCCAGCAGCCCTAGGACAGTGTCGGGCACTGAAGCTTTCTTT.

This clone was recorded a few times. The J gene is TRBJ1-5, the V gene TRBV7-2; no definite D call. The CDR3 has 13 amino acids. Per the germline V gene, CDR1 is SGHTA and CDR2 is FQGNSA. V lost 2 bases, J lost 4 bases, and 6 bases lay in between. CDR3 nucleotide sequence: TGTGCCAGCAGCTTACCGGATAATCAGCCCCAGCATTTT. Translated, it gives CASSLPDNQPQHF.

On this clone: Other DNA sequences in this specimen translate into the identical CDR3. This sequence joins TRBV28 and TRBJ2-7; D gene uncertain. The CDR3 consists of 11 residues. Germline lookup yields CDR1 MDHEN and CDR2 SYDVKM. Trimming took off 5 bases at V and 4 bases at J, with 6 bases between the two ends. This CDR3 is CASSPRYEQYF. The DNA of the CDR3 is TGTGCCAGCAGTCCCCGTTACGAGCAGTACTTC.

This clone has just a few counts. DNA of the CDR3: TGTGCCAGCAGTCCGGGGGACAGGTTGAACCAGCCCCAGCATTTT. This codes for CASSPGDRLNQPQHF. The V gene is TRBV27, the J gene TRBJ1-5, with TRBD1 matching over 8 bases. The CDR3 runs 15 residues. The trim removed 5 bases at V and 7 bases at J, leaving 10 bases unmatched. Germline V gives CDR1 MNHEY, CDR2 SMNVEV (reference sequence).

The J gene is TRBJ2-7, the V gene TRBV11-3; 8 positions match TRBD2. CDR1 SGHNT and CDR2 YENEEA come from the germline V gene. V was pared by 2 bases and J by 6 bases, with 6 bases of the junction left unmatched. The CDR3 is made up of 14 amino acids. DNA of the CDR3: TGTGCCAGCAGCTTAAGCGGGAGCCCCGGCGAGCAGTACTTC. Translating gives CASSLSGSPGEQYF.